The 10 T cell receptor beta chains below come from one sample, sequenced in a study of cytomegalovirus exposure and HLA in healthy donors. Primers included in the PCR were 60 Vbeta and 13 Jbeta primers. Measured with immunoSEQ multiplex PCR; TCRdb has only the in-frame clones, and not every one. Among some 120,000 clones listed, roughly 80% were seen once. The sample comprised PBMCs. Receptors were obtained from a man between 35 and 55 years old in good health and CMV-seronegative.

This chain uses TRBV2 with TRBJ1-6, with 7 positions matching TRBD1. The CDR3 contains 14 residues. Germline loops: CDR1 SNHLY, CDR2 FYNNEI. V was clipped by 6 bases and J by 7 bases; unmatched bases: 6. The chain's CDR3 is CASSEQGSNSPLHF. The CDR3 nucleotides read TGTGCCAGCAGCGAACAGGGGTCCAATTCACCCCTCCACTTT.

The rearrangement links TRBV27 to TRBJ2-7, with a tentative D call TRBD2 (5 bases). Trimming took 0 bases from V and 6 from J, leaving 12 bases between them. Germline V lookup: CDR1 MNHEY, CDR2 SMNVEV (reference sequence). This CDR3 comprises 14 residues. CDR3 DNA sequence: TGTGCCAGCAGTTTATCCGGACTGGGTCTCGAGCAGTACTTC. Its translation is CASSLSGLGLEQYF.

The chain has TRBV28 and TRBJ2-5; 10 bases are shared with TRBD2. Germline CDR1 is MDHEN and CDR2 is SYDVKM. J lost 1 base, V lost 6 bases, and 5 bases had no gene match. The CDR3 covers 15 residues. This CDR3 reads CASSLAGGPQETQYF. In DNA form, the CDR3 reads TGTGCCAGCAGCTTAGCGGGAGGCCCCCAAGAGACCCAGTACTTC.

The rearrangement links TRBV20-1 to TRBJ2-3; the D is unclear. The CDR3 is 11 residues long. Germline V gene data show CDR1 as DFQATT and CDR2 as SNEGSKA (reference sequence). The ends were cut back, 6 bases at V and 2 bases at J, with 6 bases in the middle. Written as DNA, the CDR3 is TGCAGTGCACCTACCACAGATACGCAGTATTTT. Protein sequence: CSAPTTDTQYF.

J is TRBJ2-5 and V is TRBV6-5; D might be TRBD1 (5 bases). Trimming removed 5 bases at V and 2 bases at J, with 9 bases between. The CDR3 runs to 13 residues. Germline loops: CDR1 MNHEY, CDR2 SVGAGI. The CDR3 nucleotides read TGTGCCAGCAGTCGCCCAGGGCAAGAGACCCAGTACTTC. Residues: CASSRPGQETQYF.

This sequence joins TRBV28 and TRBJ2-3; maybe TRBD1 (5 bases). Germline loops: CDR1 MDHEN, CDR2 SYDVKM. The CDR3 is 11 residues long. V gave up 7 bases and J gave up 6 bases, with 8 bases separating them. In nucleotides, the CDR3 is TGTGCCAGCACAGGGCGCGATACGCAGTATTTT. Its translation is CASTGRDTQYF.

The chain uses TRBV28 and TRBJ1-1; possibly TRBD1 for D (6 bases). This CDR3 is 14 amino acids long. V was clipped by 8 bases and J by 2 bases, with 15 bases between them. Germline V gives CDR1 MDHEN, CDR2 SYDVKM. The DNA of the CDR3 is TGTGCCAGCCGCCGGGGGGGCACAAACACTGAAGCTTTCTTT. Translating gives CASRRGGTNTEAFF.

This clone appeared a few times. The chain carries TRBV2 and TRBJ2-2; 9 bases are shared with TRBD1. After removal of 7 bases from V and 3 bases from J, the junction contained 3 bases not matched to a gene. The CDR3 consists of 14 residues. Per germline, CDR1 SNHLY and CDR2 FYNNEI. The CDR3 DNA follows: TGTGCCAGCACAGGGACAGGGTACACCGGGGAGCTGTTTTTT. Its protein product is CASTGTGYTGELFF.

This chain's CDR3 is CAGTGDNTEAFF. The CDR3 region has the DNA TGTGCCGGGACAGGCGATAACACTGAAGCTTTCTTT. The rearrangement uses TRBV30 and TRBJ1-1, with 8 bases lining up with TRBD1. The CDR3 has 12 residues. The germline V gene encodes CDR1 GTSNPN and CDR2 SVGIG (reference sequence). V lost 8 bases and J lost 2; bases outside the gene matches: 4.

CDR3 sequence reads: CASSLEVSGALGVRETQYF. CDR3 coding DNA: TGTGCCAGCAGCTTGGAAGTTAGCGGGGCATTGGGAGTGCGGGAGACCCAGTACTTC. The gene calls are TRBV5-4 and TRBJ2-5, with 8 positions matching TRBD2. Germline trimming cut 0 bases from V and 5 bases from J; bases unmatched to any gene: 18. This CDR3 is built from 19 residues. Germline V lookup: CDR1 SGHNT, CDR2 YYREEE (reference sequence). Variable domain in full (rest from reference TRBV5-4 and TRBJ2-5): ETGVTQSPTHLIKTRGQQVTLRCSSQSGHNTVSWYQQALGQGPQFIFQYYREEENGRGNFPPRFSGLQFPNYSSELNVNALELDDSALYLCASSLEVSGALGVRETQYFGPGTRLLVL.